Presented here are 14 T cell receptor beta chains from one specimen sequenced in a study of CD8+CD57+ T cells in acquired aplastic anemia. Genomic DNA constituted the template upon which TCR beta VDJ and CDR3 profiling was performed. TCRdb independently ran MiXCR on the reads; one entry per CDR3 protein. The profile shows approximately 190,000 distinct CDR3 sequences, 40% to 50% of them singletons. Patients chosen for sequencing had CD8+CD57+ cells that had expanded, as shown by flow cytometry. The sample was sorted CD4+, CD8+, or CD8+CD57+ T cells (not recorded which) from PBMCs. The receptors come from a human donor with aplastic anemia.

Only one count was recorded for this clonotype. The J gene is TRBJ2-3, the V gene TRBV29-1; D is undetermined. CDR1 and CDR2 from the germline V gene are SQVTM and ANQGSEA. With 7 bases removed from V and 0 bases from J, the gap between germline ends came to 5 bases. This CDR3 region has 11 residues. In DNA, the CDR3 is TGCAGCGGTACTAGCACAGATACGCAGTATTTT. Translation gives CSGTSTDTQYF.

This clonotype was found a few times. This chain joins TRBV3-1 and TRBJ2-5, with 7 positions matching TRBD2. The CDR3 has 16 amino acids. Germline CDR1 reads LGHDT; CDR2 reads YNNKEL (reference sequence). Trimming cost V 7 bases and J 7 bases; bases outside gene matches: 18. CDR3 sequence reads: CASTVAGRPEGATQYF. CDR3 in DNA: TGTGCCAGCACAGTGGCCGGGAGGCCCGAGGGTGCGACCCAGTACTTC.

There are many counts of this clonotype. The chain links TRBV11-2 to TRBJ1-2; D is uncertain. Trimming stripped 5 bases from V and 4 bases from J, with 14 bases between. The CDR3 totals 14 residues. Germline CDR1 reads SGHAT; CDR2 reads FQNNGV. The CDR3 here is CASSPGEGGYGYTF. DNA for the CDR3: TGTGCCAGCAGCCCCGGAGAGGGCGGCTATGGCTACACCTTC. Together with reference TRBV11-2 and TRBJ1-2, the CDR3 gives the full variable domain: EAGVAQSPRYKIIEKRQSVAFWCNPISGHATLYWYQQILGQGPKLLIQFQNNGVVDDSQLPKDRFSAERLKGVDSTLKIQPAKLEDSAVYLCASSPGEGGYGYTFGSGTRLTVV.

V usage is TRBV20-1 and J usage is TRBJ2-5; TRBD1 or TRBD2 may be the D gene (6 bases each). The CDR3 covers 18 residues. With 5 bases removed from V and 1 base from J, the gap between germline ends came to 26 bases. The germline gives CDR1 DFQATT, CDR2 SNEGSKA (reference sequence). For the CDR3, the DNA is TGCAGTGCTTCTGGGGGGCTACCCACACCAACCTTCCAAGAGACCCAGTACTTC. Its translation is CSASGGLPTPTFQETQYF.

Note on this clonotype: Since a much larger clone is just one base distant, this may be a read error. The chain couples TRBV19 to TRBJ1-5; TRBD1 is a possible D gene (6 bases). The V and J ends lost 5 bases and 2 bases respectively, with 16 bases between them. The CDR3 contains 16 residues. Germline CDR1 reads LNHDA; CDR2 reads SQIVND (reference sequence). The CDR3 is CASSPGASLCNQPQHF. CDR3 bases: TGTGCCAGTAGTCCGGGGGCGTCCCTTTGCAATCAGCCCCAGCATTTT.

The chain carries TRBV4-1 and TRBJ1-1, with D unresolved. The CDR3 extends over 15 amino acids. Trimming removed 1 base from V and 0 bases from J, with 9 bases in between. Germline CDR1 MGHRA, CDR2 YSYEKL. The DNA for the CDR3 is TGCGCCAGCAGCCAAGCAGGCGGGCTGAACACTGAAGCTTTCTTT. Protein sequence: CASSQAGGLNTEAFF.

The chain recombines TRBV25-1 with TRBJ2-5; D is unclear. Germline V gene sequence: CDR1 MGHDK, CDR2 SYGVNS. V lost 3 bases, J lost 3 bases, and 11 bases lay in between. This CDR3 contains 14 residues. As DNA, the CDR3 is TGTGCCAGCAGTGATATCCGCCCCGAAGAGACCCAGTACTTC. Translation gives CASSDIRPEETQYF.

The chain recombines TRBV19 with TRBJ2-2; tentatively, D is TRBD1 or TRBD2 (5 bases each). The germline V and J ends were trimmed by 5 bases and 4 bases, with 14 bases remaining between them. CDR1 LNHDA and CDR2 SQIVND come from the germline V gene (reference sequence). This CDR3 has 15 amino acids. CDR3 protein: CASSLYGGSTGELFF. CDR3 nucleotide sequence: TGTGCCAGTAGTCTCTATGGGGGATCCACCGGGGAGCTGTTTTTT.

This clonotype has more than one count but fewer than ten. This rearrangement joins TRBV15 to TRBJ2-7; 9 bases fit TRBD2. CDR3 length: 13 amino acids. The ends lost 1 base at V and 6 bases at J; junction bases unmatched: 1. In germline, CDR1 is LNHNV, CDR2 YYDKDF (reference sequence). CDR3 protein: CATSRGTSAEQYF. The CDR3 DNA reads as TGTGCCACCAGCAGAGGGACTAGCGCCGAGCAGTACTTC.

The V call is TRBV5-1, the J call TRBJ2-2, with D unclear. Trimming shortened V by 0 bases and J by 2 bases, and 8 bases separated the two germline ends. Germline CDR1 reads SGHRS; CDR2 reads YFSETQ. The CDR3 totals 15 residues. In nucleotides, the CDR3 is TGCGCCAGCAGCTTGGGCTCCGCAAACACCGGGGAGCTGTTTTTT. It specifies CASSLGSANTGELFF.

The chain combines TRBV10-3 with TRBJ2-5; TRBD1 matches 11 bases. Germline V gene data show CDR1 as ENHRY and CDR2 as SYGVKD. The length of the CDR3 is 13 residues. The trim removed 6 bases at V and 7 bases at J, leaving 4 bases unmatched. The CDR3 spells CAISGTGGGTQYF. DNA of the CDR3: TGTGCCATCAGCGGGACAGGGGGGGGGACCCAGTACTTC.

The CDR3 here is CASAIRGRVGYTF. The DNA for the CDR3 is TGTGCCAGTGCCATAAGGGGACGGGTCGGTTACACCTTC. The chain carries TRBV19 and TRBJ1-2, with D possibly matching TRBD1 (5 bases). CDR3 length equals 13 residues. Germline V gives CDR1 LNHDA, CDR2 SQIVND (reference sequence). Trimming left V 8 bases short and J 11 bases short, with 21 bases between.

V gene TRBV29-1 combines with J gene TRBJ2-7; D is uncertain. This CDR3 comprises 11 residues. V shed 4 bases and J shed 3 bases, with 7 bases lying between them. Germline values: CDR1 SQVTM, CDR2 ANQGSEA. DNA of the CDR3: TGCAGCGTTGGGTCCGACTACGAGCAGTACTTC. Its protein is CSVGSDYEQYF.

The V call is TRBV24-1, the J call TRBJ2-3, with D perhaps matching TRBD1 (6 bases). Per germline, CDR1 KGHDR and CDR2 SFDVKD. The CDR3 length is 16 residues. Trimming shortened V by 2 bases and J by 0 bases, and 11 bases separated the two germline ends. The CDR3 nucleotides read TGTGCCACCAGTGATTGGGAGACAGGAAGCACAGATACGCAGTATTTT. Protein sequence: CATSDWETGSTDTQYF.